This entry features one T cell receptor beta chain sequence. The protocol was immunoSEQ multiplex PCR, while the TCRdb copy is restricted to in-frame clones and leaves out a portion. The table has 70,000 to 95,000 clones, 94% seen once. The data originate from a study of T cell changes during pregnancy in multiple sclerosis. Losses at the gene ends were 0 bases for V and 9 bases for J; bases not matched to a gene: 5. This CDR3 spans 15 amino acids. Germline lookup yields CDR1 SGDLS and CDR2 YYNGEE. This sequence was found in a female donor in good health, enrolled as a control in a pregnancy study. The sequences come from peripheral blood, collected after pregnancy. The chain recombines TRBV9 with TRBJ2-1; TRBD2 matches at 11 bases. The CDR3 bases are TGTGCCAGCAGCGTAGGCTCTAGCGGGAGGCTTGAGCAGTTCTTC. Amino acid sequence: CASSVGSSGRLEQFF.